A selection of T cell receptor beta chains follows, all from one sample in a study of read filtering for tumor transcriptome and immune sequencing. TCRdb ran MiXCR on the reads and lists one entry per CDR3 protein. The table records about 90,000 distinct CDR3 sequences, about 12% of them present only once. Sequenced input: a population of CD138-negative cells sorted from bone marrow. All receptors come from a donor aged 40 or over with multiple myeloma. CDR3s include the opening cysteine and the closing phenylalanine or tryptophan. A D gene is named only where the DNA matches it firmly. Clone size is not always given. Where it is, it says once, few, many or a class for expanded clones.

DNA,CDR3,V,J,size,D
TGCGCCAGCAGCCCTAACCTCGGGACAGGGGGCTACGAGCAGTACTTC,CASSPNLGTGGYEQYF,TRBV5-1,TRBJ2-7,few,TRBD1
TGTGCTAGTGGGGTTTGGACAGGGGACTATAGTGACAATCAGCCCCAGCATTTT,CASGVWTGDYSDNQPQHF,TRBV12-5,TRBJ1-5,NA,TRBD1
TGTGCCAGCAGTTTGACAGGGGGGTCCGCCGGGGAGCTGTTTTTT,CASSLTGGSAGELFF,TRBV12-3/TRBV12-4,TRBJ2-2,many,TRBD1
TGTGCCAGCAGCCTAGAGATAGCGGGAGTTGAAGAGACCCAGTACTTC,CASSLEIAGVEETQYF,TRBV4-2,TRBJ2-5,many,TRBD2
TGTGCCAGCAGCTTTTCGACGGGAGAGACCCAGTACTTC,CASSFSTGETQYF,TRBV7-9,TRBJ2-5,many,NA
TGCGCCAGCAGCGACCCGGGACAGGGGCCTTCTGAAGCTTTCTTT,CASSDPGQGPSEAFF,TRBV5-1,TRBJ1-1,many,TRBD1
TGTGCCAGCAGCTTCGGCCGGGACAGTGCGAATGAGCAGTTCTTC,CASSFGRDSANEQFF,TRBV7-9,TRBJ2-1,NA,TRBD1
TGTGCCAGCAGTTCAAAGGTGAACACTGAAGCTTTCTTT,CASSSKVNTEAFF,TRBV6-2/TRBV6-3,TRBJ1-1,many,NA
TGTGCCATCAGTGCCACTACCCTATACGAGCAGTACTTC,CAISATTLYEQYF,TRBV10-3,TRBJ2-7,NA,NA
TGCAGTGCTCAATTGAGCGGGAGTCCCTACGAGCAGTACTTC,CSAQLSGSPYEQYF,TRBV20-1,TRBJ2-7,many,TRBD2
TGTGCCAGCTCACCGGGCGGGGAATCTGAGCAGTTCTTC,CASSPGGESEQFF,TRBV18,TRBJ2-1,many,NA
TGTGCCAGCAACGGACAGGAAGCTGCCGGGGAGCTGTTTTTT,CASNGQEAAGELFF,TRBV9,TRBJ2-2,many,TRBD1
TGTGCCAGCAGCCAGTGGACAGGGGGCGCCCATGGCTACACCTTC,CASSQWTGGAHGYTF,TRBV3-1,TRBJ1-2,many,TRBD1
TGTGCCAGCTCACACGACAGAGACAATGAGCAGTTCTTC,CASSHDRDNEQFF,TRBV18,TRBJ2-1,many,NA
TGTGCGGCGTCGGGAGGGCCCCCCCGGGATACGCAGTATTTT,CAASGGPPRDTQYF,TRBV10-3,TRBJ2-3,many,TRBD2
TGTGCCAGCAATGGGAGTTCCTGCACAGATACGCAGTATTTT,CASNGSSCTDTQYF,TRBV3-1,TRBJ2-3,NA,NA
TGTGCCAGCAGAGTTTACAATGAGCAGTTCTTC,CASRVYNEQFF,TRBV6-1,TRBJ2-1,many,NA
TGCAGTGCTAGAGTCCTAAACACTGAAGCTTTCTTT,CSARVLNTEAFF,TRBV20-1,TRBJ1-1,many,NA
TGTGCCAGCAGCAAATGGGACAGCGGGGCGAGGACTTACGAGCAGTACTTC,CASSKWDSGARTYEQYF,TRBV21-1,TRBJ2-7,many,NA
TGTGCCAGCAGTAACGGACAGTTCGGGGAGCTGTTTTTT,CASSNGQFGELFF,TRBV12-3/TRBV12-4,TRBJ2-2,many,NA
TGCGCCAGCAGCCCCCCGGGGGGACCATACAATGAGCAGTTCTTC,CASSPPGGPYNEQFF,TRBV5-1,TRBJ2-1,many,TRBD2
TGTGCCAGCAGCCAAGGCGGGGTAGATACGGCTTTCTTT,CASSQGGVDTAFF,TRBV3-1,TRBJ1-1,many,NA
TGTGCCAGCAACCTAGTGGGGGACACCGGGGAGCTGTTTTTT,CASNLVGDTGELFF,TRBV7-9,TRBJ2-2,many,NA
TGTGCCAGCAGTCAAATACAGGGAAATCAGCCCCAGCATTTT,CASSQIQGNQPQHF,TRBV28,TRBJ1-5,many,NA
TGTGCCACCGCCGTACGGCAGCCGGGCCGGCGGGCGTCCTACAATGAGCAGTTCTTC,CATAVRQPGRRASYNEQFF,TRBV12-5,TRBJ2-1,NA,NA
TGCAGTGCTAGAGATTTTGAGGGCCTTGGGTCCATGAACACTGAAGCTTTCTTT,CSARDFEGLGSMNTEAFF,TRBV20-1,TRBJ1-1,NA,NA
TGTGCCAGCAGCTACGTGGGACCCACTGAAGCTTTCTTT,CASSYVGPTEAFF,TRBV7-9,TRBJ1-1,many,NA
TGCAGTGCTAGACCCGACGCTCCAAGAGGGGTTGAGCAGTTCTTC,CSARPDAPRGVEQFF,TRBV20-1,TRBJ2-1,many,NA
TGTGCCAGACCGTTCTACCGGGATGCGGACTATGGCTACACCTTC,CARPFYRDADYGYTF,TRBV6-5,TRBJ1-2,many,NA
TGTGCCAGCAGTTTATTGGGGCAAGAGACCCAGTACTTC,CASSLLGQETQYF,TRBV27,TRBJ2-5,many,NA
TGTGCCAGCACCCGAAGGAGGACTAGCGATAATGAGCAGTTCTTC,CASTRRRTSDNEQFF,TRBV27,TRBJ2-1,many,TRBD2
TGTGCCAGCAGGTCGGACGCGAACGAGCAGTACTTC,CASRSDANEQYF,TRBV12-3/TRBV12-4,TRBJ2-7,many,NA
TGTGCCAGCAGTTTAGGTAGCGGGTCGAACACCGGGGAGCTGTTTTTT,CASSLGSGSNTGELFF,TRBV27,TRBJ2-2,many,TRBD2
TGCAGCGTTAACAGGGGGCTGAGGGAGACCCAGTACTTC,CSVNRGLRETQYF,TRBV29-1,TRBJ2-5,many,TRBD1
TGTGCCAGCAGCCAAGGGACGCATAGGACGGCAGATACGCAGTATTTT,CASSQGTHRTADTQYF,TRBV14,TRBJ2-3,NA,NA